One TCR beta chain is described in this entry. Antigen unknown. Original analysis: Filtering differed for immunoSEQ, which gave only junction sequences without quality scores. Here immunoSEQ multiplex PCR was the method, and the copy in TCRdb shows in-frame clones only, minus some. The V and J calls and clone size come from that table; D and trimming were worked out from the DNA. The profile shows over a million clones, around three quarters of them singletons. Trimming took off 5 bases at V and 7 bases at J, with 15 bases between the two ends. The CDR3 length is 14 residues. The V gene's germline CDR1 is MDHEN and CDR2 SYDVKM. These data belong to a study of shared clonotypes between healthy human individuals. In the study overall: CD4 naive cells filled three plates per donor, CD4 memory three, CD8 naive two and CD8 memory one. The study, taken as a whole, reports: Rarefaction showed that sequencing of sorted subsets was incomplete (despite large depth).

Material: memory CD4+ T cells from PBMCs. Subset of the sample: CD45RA-negative fraction. This receptor was obtained from a man between 18 and 29 years old in good health. Some clones in this sample may be carry-over from other donors' samples. The chain recombines TRBV28 with TRBJ1-5; TRBD1 is a possible D gene (5 bases). The CDR3 region is CASSPPAGMQPQHF. The CDR3, as DNA: TGTGCCAGCAGTCCCCCGGCAGGGATGCAGCCCCAGCATTTT.